This T cell receptor (beta chain) is drawn from a study of T cells in Graves' hyperthyroidism and ophthalmopathy. Using RNA transcripts as the source, TCR beta CDR3 regions were amplified. The HTBI primer set drove a first-round RT-PCR of the TCR CDR3. TCRdb redid the calling of the multiplex PCR reads with MiXCR, one entry per CDR3 protein. The sample records 450,000 to 700,000 distinct CDR3 sequences, roughly 50% being singletons. Researchers barred patients who had uncontrolled infection, other autoimmune disease, pregnancy or lactation. Each diagnosis drew on symptoms, thyroxine, TRAb, thyroid ultrasound and orbital computed tomography findings. Overall study findings and caveats: Most thyroid clonotypes that were expanded above 0.001 also turned up in blood.

Germline V gene data show CDR1 as SGHAT and CDR2 as FQNNGV. The CDR3 consists of 18 residues. V trimming: 5 bases; J trimming: 7 bases; junction bases outside the gene matches: 17. A word on this clonotype: What it binds is unknown.

Sequencing used peripheral blood or thyroid tissue (not recorded which). The gene calls are TRBV11-2 and TRBJ1-6, with TRBD1 identical over 7 bases. The clonotype was recovered from an adult woman with Graves' disease, either hyperthyroidism or ophthalmopathy (not recorded which). The CDR3 sequence: CASSLRGQTITLNSPLHF. The CDR3 coding sequence is TGTGCCAGCAGCCTGCGGGGACAGACCATCACCCTCAATTCACCCCTCCACTTT.